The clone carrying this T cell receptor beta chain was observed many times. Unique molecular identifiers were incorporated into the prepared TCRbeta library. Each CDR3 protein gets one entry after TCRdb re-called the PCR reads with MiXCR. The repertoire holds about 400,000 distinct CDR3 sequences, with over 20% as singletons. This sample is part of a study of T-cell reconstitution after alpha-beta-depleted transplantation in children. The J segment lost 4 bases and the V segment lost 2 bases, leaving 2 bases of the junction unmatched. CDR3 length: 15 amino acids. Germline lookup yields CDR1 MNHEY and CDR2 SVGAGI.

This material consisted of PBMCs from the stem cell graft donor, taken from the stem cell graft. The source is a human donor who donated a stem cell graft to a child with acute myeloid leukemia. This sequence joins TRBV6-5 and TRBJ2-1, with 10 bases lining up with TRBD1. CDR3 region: CASSYGTGAYNEQFF. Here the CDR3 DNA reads TGTGCCAGCAGTTACGGGACAGGGGCGTACAATGAGCAGTTCTTC.